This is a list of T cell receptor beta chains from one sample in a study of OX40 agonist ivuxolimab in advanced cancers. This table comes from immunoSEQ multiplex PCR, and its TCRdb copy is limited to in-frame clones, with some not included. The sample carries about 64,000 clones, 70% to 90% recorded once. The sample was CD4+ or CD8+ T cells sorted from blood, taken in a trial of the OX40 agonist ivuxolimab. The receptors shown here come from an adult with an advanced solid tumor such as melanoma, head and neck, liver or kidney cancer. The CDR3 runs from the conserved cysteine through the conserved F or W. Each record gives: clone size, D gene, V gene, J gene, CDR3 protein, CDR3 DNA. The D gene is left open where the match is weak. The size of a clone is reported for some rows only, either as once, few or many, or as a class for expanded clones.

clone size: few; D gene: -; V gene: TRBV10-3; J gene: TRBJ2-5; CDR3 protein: CAIRKRGPQETQYF; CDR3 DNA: TGTGCCATCCGAAAGAGGGGCCCCCAAGAGACCCAGTACTTC
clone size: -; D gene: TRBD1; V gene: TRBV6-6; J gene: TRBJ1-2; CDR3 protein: CASSQQRDRIYGYTF; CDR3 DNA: TGTGCCAGCAGTCAGCAACGGGACAGGATCTATGGCTACACCTTC
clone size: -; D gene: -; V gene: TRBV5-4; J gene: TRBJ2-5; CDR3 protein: CASSSADRPQETQYF; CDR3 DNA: TGTGCCAGCAGCTCCGCCGACAGGCCCCAAGAGACCCAGTACTTC
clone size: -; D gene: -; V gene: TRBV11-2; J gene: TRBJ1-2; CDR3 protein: CASSSRGWDGYTF; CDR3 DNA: TGTGCCAGCAGCTCCAGAGGATGGGATGGCTACACCTTC
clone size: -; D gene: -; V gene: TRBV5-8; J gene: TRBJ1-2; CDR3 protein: CASSRGPDNYGYTF; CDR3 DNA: TGTGCCAGCAGCAGGGGACCTGACAACTATGGCTACACCTTC
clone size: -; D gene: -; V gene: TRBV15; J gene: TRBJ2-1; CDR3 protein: CATSWARANNEQFF; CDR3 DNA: TGTGCCACCAGCTGGGCCCGGGCTAACAATGAGCAGTTCTTC
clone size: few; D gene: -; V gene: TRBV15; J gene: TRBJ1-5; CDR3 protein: CATSRDWRGDQPQHF; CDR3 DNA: TGTGCCACCAGCAGAGATTGGAGGGGCGATCAGCCCCAGCATTTT
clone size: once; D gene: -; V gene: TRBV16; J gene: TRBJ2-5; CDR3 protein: CASSHQQETQYF; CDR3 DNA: TGTGCCAGCAGCCATCAGCAAGAGACCCAGTACTTC
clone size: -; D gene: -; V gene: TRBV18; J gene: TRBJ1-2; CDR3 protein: CASSRDLGEEGYTF; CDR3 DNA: TGTGCCAGCTCTCGAGATCTGGGTGAAGAGGGCTACACCTTC
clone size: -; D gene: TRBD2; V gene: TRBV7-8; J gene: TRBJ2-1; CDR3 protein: CASILPPSGRGEQFF; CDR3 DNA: TGTGCCAGCATCCTCCCCCCTAGCGGGAGGGGTGAGCAGTTCTTC
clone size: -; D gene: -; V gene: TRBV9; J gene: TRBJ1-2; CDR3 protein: CASSVVGGYGYTF; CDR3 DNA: TGTGCCAGCAGCGTAGTTGGGGGGTATGGCTACACCTTC
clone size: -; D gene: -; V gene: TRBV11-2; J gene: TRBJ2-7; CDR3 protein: CASTFRGPFYEQYF; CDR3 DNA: TGTGCCAGCACCTTTAGGGGACCATTTTACGAGCAGTACTTC
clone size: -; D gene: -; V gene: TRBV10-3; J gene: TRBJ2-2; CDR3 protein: CAINGPGTGELFF; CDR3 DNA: TGTGCCATCAACGGGCCGGGTACCGGGGAGCTGTTTTTT
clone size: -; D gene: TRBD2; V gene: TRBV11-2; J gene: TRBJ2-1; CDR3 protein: CASSLGTSGSYNEQFF; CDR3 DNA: TGTGCCAGCAGCTTAGGGACTAGCGGCTCCTACAATGAGCAGTTCTTC
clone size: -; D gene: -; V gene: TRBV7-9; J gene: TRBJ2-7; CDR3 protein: CASSLRGGYEQYF; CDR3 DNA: TGTGCCAGCAGCCTTAGGGGAGGTTACGAGCAGTACTTC
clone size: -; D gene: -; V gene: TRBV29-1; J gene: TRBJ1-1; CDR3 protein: CSVGTGTRNTEAFF; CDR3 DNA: TGCAGCGTTGGAACAGGGACCCGGAACACTGAAGCTTTCTTT
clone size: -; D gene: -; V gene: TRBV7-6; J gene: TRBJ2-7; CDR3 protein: CASSTGFYEQYF; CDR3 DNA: TGTGCCAGCAGCACAGGGTTCTACGAGCAGTACTTC
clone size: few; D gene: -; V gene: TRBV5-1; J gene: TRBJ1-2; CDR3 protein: CASSSRVGAYGYTF; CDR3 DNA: TGCGCCAGCAGCTCTAGGGTGGGGGCCTATGGCTACACCTTC
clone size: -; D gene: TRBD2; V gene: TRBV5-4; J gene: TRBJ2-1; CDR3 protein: CASSLYSGGTREQFF; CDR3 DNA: TGTGCCAGCAGCTTGTATAGCGGGGGGACTCGTGAGCAGTTCTTC
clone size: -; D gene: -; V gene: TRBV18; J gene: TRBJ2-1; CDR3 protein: CASSLGRAGRGYNEQFF; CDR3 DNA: TGTGCCAGCTCACTGGGCAGGGCTGGCAGAGGATACAATGAGCAGTTCTTC
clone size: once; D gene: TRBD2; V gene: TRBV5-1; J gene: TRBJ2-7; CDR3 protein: CASSPDKGLAGVGEQYF; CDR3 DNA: TGCGCCAGCAGCCCCGACAAGGGACTAGCGGGAGTTGGCGAGCAGTACTTC
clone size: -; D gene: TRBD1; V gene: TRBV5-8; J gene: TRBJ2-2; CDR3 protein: CASSIDRGPDTGELFF; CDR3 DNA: TGTGCCAGCAGCATCGACAGGGGGCCGGACACCGGGGAGCTGTTTTTT
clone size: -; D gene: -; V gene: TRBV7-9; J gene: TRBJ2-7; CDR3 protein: CASSLPQGYEQYF; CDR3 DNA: TGTGCCAGCAGCTTACCACAAGGCTACGAGCAGTACTTC
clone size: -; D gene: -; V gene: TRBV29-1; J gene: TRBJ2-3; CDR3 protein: CSVATGSDTQYF; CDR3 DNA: TGCAGCGTCGCGACAGGTTCAGATACGCAGTATTTT
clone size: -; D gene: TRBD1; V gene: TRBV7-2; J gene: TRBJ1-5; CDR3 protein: CASSSDRDTGPQHF; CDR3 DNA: TGTGCCAGCAGCTCAGACAGGGACACGGGGCCCCAGCATTTT
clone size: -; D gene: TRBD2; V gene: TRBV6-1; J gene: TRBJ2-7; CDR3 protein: CATRDAGVYEQYF; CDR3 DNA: TGTGCCACCCGGGATGCGGGGGTCTACGAGCAGTACTTC
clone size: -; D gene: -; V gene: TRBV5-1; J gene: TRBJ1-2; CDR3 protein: CASSLVSDRRDGYTF; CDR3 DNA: TGCGCCAGCAGCTTGGTGTCCGACAGGAGGGATGGCTACACCTTC
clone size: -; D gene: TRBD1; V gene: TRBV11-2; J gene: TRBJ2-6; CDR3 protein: CASSIRTGGYSGANVLTF; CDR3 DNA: TGTGCCAGCAGCATACGGACAGGGGGTTACTCTGGGGCCAACGTCCTGACTTTC
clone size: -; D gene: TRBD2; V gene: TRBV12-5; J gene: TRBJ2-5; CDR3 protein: CASGLGGAALETQYF; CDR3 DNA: TGTGCTAGTGGTCTCGGGGGGGCCGCTTTAGAGACCCAGTACTTC
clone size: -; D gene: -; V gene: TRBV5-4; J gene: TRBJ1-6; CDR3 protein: CASSQAAAPTTRSPLHF; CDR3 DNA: TGCGCCAGCAGCCAAGCCGCCGCCCCGACAACTCGGTCACCCCTCCACTTT
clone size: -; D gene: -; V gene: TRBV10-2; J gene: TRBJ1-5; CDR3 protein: CASQGRGQPQHF; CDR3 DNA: TGCGCCAGCCAGGGGAGGGGTCAGCCCCAGCATTTT
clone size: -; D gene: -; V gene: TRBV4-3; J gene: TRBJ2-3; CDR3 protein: CASSQAVRRGGKGTDTQYF; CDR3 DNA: TGCGCCAGCAGCCAAGCGGTTCGGAGGGGGGGGAAGGGCACAGATACGCAGTATTTT
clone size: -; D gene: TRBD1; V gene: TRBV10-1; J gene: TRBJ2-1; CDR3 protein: CASSGDRPYNEQFF; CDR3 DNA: TGCGCCAGCAGTGGGGACAGGCCTTACAATGAGCAGTTCTTC
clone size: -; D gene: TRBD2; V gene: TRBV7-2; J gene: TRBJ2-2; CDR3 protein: CASSLVAGVGELFF; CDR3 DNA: TGTGCCAGCAGCTTAGTAGCGGGAGTCGGGGAGCTGTTTTTT
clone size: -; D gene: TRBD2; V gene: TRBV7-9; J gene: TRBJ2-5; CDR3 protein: CASSPGRGGRIQETQYF; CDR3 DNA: TGTGCCAGCAGCCCCGGTCGGGGGGGGCGAATACAAGAGACCCAGTACTTC
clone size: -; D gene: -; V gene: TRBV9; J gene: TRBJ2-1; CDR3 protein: CASSVEQARTEQFF; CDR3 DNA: TGTGCCAGCAGCGTAGAACAGGCTCGCACTGAGCAGTTCTTC
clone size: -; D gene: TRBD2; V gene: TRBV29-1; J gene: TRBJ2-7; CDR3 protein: CSPAGGPVYEQYF; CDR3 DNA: TGCAGCCCCGCGGGAGGGCCTGTTTACGAGCAGTACTTC
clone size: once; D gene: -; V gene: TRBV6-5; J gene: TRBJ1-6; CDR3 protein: CATGPPLHF; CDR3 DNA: TGTGCCACTGGGCCACCCCTCCACTTT
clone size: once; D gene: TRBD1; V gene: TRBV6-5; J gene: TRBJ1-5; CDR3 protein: CASRRQGGSNQPQHF; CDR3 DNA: TGTGCCAGCAGACGACAGGGAGGGAGCAATCAGCCCCAGCATTTT
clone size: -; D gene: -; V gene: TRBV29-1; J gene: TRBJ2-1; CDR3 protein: CSALPDSIGDEQFF; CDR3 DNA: TGCAGCGCTCTTCCGGACTCTATAGGCGATGAGCAGTTCTTC
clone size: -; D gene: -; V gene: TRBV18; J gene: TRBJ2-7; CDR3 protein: CASSPGPQTEQYF; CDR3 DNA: TGTGCCAGCTCACCAGGTCCGCAAACCGAGCAGTACTTC
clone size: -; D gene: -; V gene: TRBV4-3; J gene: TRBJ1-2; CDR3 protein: CASSQPGMERDYGYTF; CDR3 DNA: TGCGCCAGCAGCCAACCGGGGATGGAGCGAGACTATGGCTACACCTTC
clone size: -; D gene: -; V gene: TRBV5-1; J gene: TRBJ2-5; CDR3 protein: CASSQRSRPLGQETQYF; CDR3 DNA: TGCGCCAGCAGCCAGCGCTCAAGACCCCTGGGACAAGAGACCCAGTACTTC
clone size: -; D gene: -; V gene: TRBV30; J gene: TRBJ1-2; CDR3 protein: CAWSVRGAWGYTF; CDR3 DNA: TGTGCCTGGAGTGTACGGGGGGCTTGGGGCTACACCTTC